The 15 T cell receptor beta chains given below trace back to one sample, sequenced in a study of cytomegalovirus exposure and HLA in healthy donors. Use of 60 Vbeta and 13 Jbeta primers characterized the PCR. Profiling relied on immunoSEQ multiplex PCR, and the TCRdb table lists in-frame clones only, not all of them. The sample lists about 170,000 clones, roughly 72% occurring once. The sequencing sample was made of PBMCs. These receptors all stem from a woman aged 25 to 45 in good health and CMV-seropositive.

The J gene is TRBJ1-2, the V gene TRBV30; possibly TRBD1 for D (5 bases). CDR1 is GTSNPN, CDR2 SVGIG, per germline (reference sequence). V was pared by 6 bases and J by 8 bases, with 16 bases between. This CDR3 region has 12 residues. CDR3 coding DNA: TGTGCCTGTTCCACGGACACGAAGGGCTACACCTTC. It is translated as CACSTDTKGYTF.

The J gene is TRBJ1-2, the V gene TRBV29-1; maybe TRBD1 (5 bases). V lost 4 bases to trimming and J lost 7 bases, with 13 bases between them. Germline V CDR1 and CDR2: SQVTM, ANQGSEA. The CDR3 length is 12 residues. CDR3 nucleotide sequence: TGCAGCGTTGGGGTTCACCAGGGTGGCTACACCTTC. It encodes CSVGVHQGGYTF.

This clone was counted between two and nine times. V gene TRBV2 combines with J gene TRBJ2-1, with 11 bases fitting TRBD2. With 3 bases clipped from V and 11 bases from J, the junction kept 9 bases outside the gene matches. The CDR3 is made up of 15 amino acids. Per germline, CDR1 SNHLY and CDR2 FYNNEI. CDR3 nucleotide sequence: TGTGCCAGCAGTGAGGGGCAGGGACTAGCGGAGCAGCAGTTCTTC. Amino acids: CASSEGQGLAEQQFF.

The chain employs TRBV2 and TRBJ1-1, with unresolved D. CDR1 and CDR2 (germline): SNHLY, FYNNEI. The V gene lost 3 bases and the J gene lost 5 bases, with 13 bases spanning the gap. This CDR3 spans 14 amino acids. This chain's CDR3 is CASSDWAPRTEAFF. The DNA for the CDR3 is TGTGCCAGCAGTGATTGGGCCCCCCGGACTGAAGCTTTCTTT. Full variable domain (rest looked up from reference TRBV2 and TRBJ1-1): EPEVTQTPSHQVTQMGQEVILRCVPISNHLYFYWYRQILGQKVEFLVSFYNNEISEKSEIFDDQFSVERPDGSNFTLKIRSTKLEDSAMYFCASSDWAPRTEAFFGQGTRLTVV.

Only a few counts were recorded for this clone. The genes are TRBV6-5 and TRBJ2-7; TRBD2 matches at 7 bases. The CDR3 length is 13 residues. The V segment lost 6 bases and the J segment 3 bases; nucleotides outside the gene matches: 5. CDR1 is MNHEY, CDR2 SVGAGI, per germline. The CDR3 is CASSLGGVYEQYF. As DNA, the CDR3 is TGTGCCAGCAGCCTTGGGGGGGTCTACGAGCAGTACTTC.

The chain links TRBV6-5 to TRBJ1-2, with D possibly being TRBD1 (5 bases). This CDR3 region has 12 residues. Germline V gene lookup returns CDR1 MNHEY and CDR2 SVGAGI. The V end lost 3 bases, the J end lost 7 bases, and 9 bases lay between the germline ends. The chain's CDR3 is CASSYQGFGYTF. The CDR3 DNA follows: TGTGCCAGCAGTTATCAGGGTTTTGGCTACACCTTC.

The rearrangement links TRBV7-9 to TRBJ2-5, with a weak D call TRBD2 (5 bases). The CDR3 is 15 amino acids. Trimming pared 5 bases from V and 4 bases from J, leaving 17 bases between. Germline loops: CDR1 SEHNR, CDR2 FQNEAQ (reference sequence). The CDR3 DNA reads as TGTGCCAGCAGCCCAAACTCCGACCGGGGAGAGACCCAGTACTTC. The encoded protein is CASSPNSDRGETQYF.

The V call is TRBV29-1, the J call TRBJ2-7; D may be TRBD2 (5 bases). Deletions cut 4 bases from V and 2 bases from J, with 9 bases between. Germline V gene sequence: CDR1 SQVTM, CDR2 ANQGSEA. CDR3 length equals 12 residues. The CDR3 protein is CSVVGVTYEQYF. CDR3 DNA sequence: TGCAGCGTTGTGGGAGTAACCTACGAGCAGTACTTC.

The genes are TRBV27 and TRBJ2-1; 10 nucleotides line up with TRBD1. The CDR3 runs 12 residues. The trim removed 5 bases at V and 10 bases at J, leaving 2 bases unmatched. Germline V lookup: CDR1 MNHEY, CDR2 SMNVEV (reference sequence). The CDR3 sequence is CASSKTGGEQFF. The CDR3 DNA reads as TGTGCCAGCAGTAAGACAGGGGGCGAGCAGTTCTTC.

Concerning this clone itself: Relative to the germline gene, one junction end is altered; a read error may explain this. The CDR3 protein is CSSSLGVPRGNTIYF. The CDR3 nucleotides read TGTTCCAGCAGCTTAGGAGTACCGAGGGGAAACACCATATATTTT. This chain uses TRBV7-9 with TRBJ1-3; D gene ambiguous. The germline V gene has CDR1 SEHNR and CDR2 FQNEAQ (reference sequence). This CDR3 has 15 residues.

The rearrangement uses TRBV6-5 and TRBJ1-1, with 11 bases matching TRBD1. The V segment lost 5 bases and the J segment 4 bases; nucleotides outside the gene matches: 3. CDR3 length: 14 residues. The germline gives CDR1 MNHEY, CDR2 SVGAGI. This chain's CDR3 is CASSAGTGGTEAFF. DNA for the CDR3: TGTGCCAGCAGTGCGGGGACAGGGGGCACTGAAGCTTTCTTT.

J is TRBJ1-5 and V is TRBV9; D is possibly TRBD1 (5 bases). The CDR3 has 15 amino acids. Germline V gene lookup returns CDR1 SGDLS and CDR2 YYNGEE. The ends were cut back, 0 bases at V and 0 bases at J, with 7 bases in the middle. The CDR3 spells CASSVEGHSNQPQHF. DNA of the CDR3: TGTGCCAGCAGCGTAGAGGGGCATAGCAATCAGCCCCAGCATTTT.

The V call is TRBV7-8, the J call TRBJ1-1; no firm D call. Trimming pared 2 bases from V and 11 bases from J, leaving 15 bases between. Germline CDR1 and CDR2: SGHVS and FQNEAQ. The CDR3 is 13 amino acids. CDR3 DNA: TGTGCCAGCAGCTTAAGGGAGGGCAAACGGGCTTTCTTT. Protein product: CASSLREGKRAFF.

The CDR3 loop is CASSPGLTQGSNQPQHF. The CDR3 DNA sequence: TGTGCCAGCAGCCCGGGACTGACCCAGGGAAGCAATCAGCCCCAGCATTTT. The chain couples TRBV7-8 to TRBJ1-5; weak D call: TRBD1 (5 bases). Trimming removed 5 bases from V and 1 base from J, with 18 bases in between. The CDR3 is 17 amino acids. CDR1 and CDR2 from the germline V gene are SGHVS and FQNEAQ.

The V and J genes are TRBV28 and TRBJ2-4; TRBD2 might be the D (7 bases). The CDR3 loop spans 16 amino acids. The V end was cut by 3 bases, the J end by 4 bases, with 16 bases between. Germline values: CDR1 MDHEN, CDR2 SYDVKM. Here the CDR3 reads CASSFLGGGGKNIQYF. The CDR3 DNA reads TGTGCCAGCAGTTTTCTCGGAGGGGGGGGGAAAAACATTCAGTACTTC.